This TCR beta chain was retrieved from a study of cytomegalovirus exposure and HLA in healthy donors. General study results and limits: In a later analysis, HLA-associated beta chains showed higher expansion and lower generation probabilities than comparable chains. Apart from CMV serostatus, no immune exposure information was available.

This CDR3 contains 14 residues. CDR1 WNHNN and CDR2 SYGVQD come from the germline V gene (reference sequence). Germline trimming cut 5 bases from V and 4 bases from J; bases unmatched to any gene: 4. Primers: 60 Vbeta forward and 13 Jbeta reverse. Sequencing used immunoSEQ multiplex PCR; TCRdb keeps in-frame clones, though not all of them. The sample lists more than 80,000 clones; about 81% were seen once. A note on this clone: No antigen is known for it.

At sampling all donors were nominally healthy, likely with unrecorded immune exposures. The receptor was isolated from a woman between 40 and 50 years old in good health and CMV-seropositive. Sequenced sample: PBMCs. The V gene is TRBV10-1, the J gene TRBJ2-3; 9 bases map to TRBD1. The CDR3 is CASSTGQGPDTQYF. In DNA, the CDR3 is TGCGCCAGCAGTACGGGACAGGGTCCAGATACGCAGTATTTT.